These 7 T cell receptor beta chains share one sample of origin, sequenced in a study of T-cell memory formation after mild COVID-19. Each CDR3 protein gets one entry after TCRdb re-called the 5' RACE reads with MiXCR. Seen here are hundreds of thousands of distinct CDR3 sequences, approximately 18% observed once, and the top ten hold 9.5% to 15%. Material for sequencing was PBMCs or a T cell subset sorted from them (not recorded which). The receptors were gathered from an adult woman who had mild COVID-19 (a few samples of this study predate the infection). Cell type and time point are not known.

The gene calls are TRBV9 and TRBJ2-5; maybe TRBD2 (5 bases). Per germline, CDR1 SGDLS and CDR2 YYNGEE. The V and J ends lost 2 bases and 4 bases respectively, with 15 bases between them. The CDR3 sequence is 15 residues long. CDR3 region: CASSVFRGPAETQYF. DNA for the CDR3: TGTGCCAGCAGCGTTTTCCGGGGTCCCGCAGAGACCCAGTACTTC. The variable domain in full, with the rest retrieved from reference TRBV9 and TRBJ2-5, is DSGVTQTPKHLITATGQRVTLRCSPRSGDLSVYWYQQSLDQGLQFLIQYYNGEERAKGNILERFSAQQFPDLHSELNLSSLELGDSALYFCASSVFRGPAETQYFGPGTRLLVL.

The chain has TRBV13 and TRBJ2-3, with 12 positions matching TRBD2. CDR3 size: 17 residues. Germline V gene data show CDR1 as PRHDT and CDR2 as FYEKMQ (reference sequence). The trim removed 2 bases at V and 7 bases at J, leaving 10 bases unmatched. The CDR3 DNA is TGTGCCAGCAGCTTAATGTGGTCTAGCGGGAGGGAAAATACGCAGTATTTT. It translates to CASSLMWSSGRENTQYF.

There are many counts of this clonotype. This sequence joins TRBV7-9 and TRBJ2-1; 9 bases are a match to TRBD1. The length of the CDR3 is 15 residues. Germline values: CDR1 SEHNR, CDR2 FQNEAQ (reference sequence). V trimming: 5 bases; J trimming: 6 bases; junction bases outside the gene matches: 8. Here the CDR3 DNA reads TGTGCCAGCAGCCCTCCGGGACAGGGCTTCAATGAGCAGTTCTTC. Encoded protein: CASSPPGQGFNEQFF.

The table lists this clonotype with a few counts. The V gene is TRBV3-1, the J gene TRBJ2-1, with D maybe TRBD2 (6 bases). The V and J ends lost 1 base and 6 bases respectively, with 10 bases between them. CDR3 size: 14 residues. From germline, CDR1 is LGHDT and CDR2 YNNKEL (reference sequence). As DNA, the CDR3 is TGTGCCAGCAGCCAAGGCGGGGTCATCAATGAGCAGTTCTTC. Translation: CASSQGGVINEQFF.

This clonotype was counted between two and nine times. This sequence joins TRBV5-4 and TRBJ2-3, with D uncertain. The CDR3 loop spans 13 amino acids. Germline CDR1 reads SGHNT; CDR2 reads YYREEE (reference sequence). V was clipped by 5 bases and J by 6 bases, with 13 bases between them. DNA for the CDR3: TGTGCCAGCAGTTGGGCCGGATCGGATACGCAGTATTTT. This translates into CASSWAGSDTQYF.

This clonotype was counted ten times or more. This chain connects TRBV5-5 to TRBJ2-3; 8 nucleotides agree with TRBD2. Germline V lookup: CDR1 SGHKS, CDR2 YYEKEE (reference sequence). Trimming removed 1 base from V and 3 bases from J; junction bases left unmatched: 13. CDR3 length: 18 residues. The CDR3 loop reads CASSLRRGTSEVTDTQYF. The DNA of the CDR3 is TGTGCCAGCAGCTTGAGGAGGGGGACTAGTGAGGTTACAGATACGCAGTATTTT.

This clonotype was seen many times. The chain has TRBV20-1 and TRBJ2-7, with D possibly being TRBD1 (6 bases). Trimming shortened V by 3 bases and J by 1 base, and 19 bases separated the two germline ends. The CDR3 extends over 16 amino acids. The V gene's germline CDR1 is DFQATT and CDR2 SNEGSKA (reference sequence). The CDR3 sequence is CSASRVPEQGSYEQYF. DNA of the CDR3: TGCAGTGCTAGCAGAGTTCCTGAACAGGGTTCCTACGAGCAGTACTTC.